These 15 T cell receptor beta chains were sequenced from one sample in a study of shared clonotypes between healthy human individuals. Only in-frame clones appear in the TCRdb table, and some are missing; sequencing was by immunoSEQ multiplex PCR. The repertoire includes 2 million to 3 million clones, under 95% of them detected once, and 0.36% sits in the top ten. The specimen sequenced was naive CD4+ T cells from PBMCs. This sample's subset: CD45RA+ positively selected. These receptors all come from a man aged 18 to 29 in good health. Some clones in this sample may be carry-over from other donors' samples.

The rearrangement joins TRBV12-5 to TRBJ2-2, with TRBD2 identical over 14 bases. The length of the CDR3 is 18 residues. Trimming at V came to 0 bases and at J to 5 bases, leaving 5 bases not matched to a gene. Germline assignment: CDR1 LGHNT and CDR2 FRNRAP. CDR3 in DNA: TGTGCTAGTGGTTTGGTACCGGGACTAGCGGGAGTTACCGGGGAGCTGTTTTTT. Its protein product is CASGLVPGLAGVTGELFF.

The chain carries TRBV25-1 and TRBJ2-3; weak D call: TRBD2 (5 bases). CDR1 and CDR2 (germline): MGHDK, SYGVNS. With 1 base removed from V and 2 bases from J, the gap between germline ends came to 13 bases. This CDR3 is built from 16 residues. CDR3 bases: TGTGCCAGCAGTGAATTCCCTGCGGGCTCCACAGATACGCAGTATTTT. It yields the protein CASSEFPAGSTDTQYF. The variable domain in full, with the rest retrieved from reference TRBV25-1 and TRBJ2-3, is EADIYQTPRYLVIGTGKKITLECSQTMGHDKMYWYQQDPGMELHLIHYSYGVNSTEKGDLSSESTVSRIRTEHFPLTLESARPSHTSQYLCASSEFPAGSTDTQYFGPGTRLTVL.

In its sample, this clone was seen once. V usage is TRBV5-5 and J usage is TRBJ1-2; 7 nucleotides match TRBD1. This CDR3 spans 13 amino acids. The germline CDR1 and CDR2 sequences are SGHKS and YYEKEE (reference sequence). Trimming removed 2 bases from V and 7 bases from J; junction bases left unmatched: 5. Here the CDR3 DNA reads TGTGCCAGCAGCTTAAAGACAGGGTCTGGCTACACCTTC. It yields the protein CASSLKTGSGYTF. Combining the CDR3 with reference TRBV5-5 and TRBJ1-2 gives the whole variable domain DAGVTQSPTHLIKTRGQQVTLRCSPISGHKSVSWYQQVLGQGPQFIFQYYEKEERGRGNFPDRFSARQFPNYSSELNVNALLLGDSALYLCASSLKTGSGYTFGSGTRLTVV.

The gene calls are TRBV7-9 and TRBJ2-5; TRBD2 agrees at 13 bases. The germline V gene has CDR1 SEHNR and CDR2 FQNEAQ (reference sequence). After removal of 3 bases from V and 2 bases from J, the junction contained 6 bases not matched to a gene. CDR3 length: 17 amino acids. This chain's CDR3 is CASSFYTSGRVQETQYF. As DNA, the CDR3 is TGTGCCAGCAGCTTCTATACTAGCGGGAGGGTTCAAGAGACCCAGTACTTC.

The V gene is TRBV28, the J gene TRBJ1-4, with 9 bases aligning to TRBD1. This CDR3 has 14 residues. J lost 8 bases, V lost 5 bases, and 6 bases had no gene match. Germline CDR1 MDHEN, CDR2 SYDVKM. CDR3: CASSLNRGREKLFF. CDR3 nucleotide sequence: TGTGCCAGCAGTCTAAACAGGGGGCGGGAAAAACTGTTTTTT.

This clone was seen only once. V is TRBV30 and J is TRBJ2-5; D unresolved. V was trimmed by 4 bases and J by 4 bases, leaving 13 bases between them. The CDR3 is 13 residues long. CDR1 and CDR2 from the germline V gene are GTSNPN and SVGIG (reference sequence). CDR3 sequence (DNA): TGTGCCTGGATGCCTCCGTTTTTAGAGACCCAGTACTTC. Encoded protein: CAWMPPFLETQYF.

The V and J genes are TRBV5-1 and TRBJ1-1; 8 positions match TRBD1. Germline CDR1 reads SGHRS; CDR2 reads YFSETQ. This CDR3 is 14 amino acids long. V was pared by 1 base and J by 7 bases, with 6 bases of the junction left unmatched. The CDR3 loop reads CASSLWSRGREAFF. The DNA of the CDR3 is TGCGCCAGCAGCTTGTGGAGCAGGGGGCGTGAAGCTTTCTTT.

The chain carries TRBV19 and TRBJ2-1, with TRBD2 matching 13 bases. This CDR3 comprises 19 residues. The trim removed 1 base at V and 4 bases at J, leaving 10 bases unmatched. CDR1 is LNHDA, CDR2 SQIVND, per germline (reference sequence). The CDR3 nucleotides read TGTGCCAGTAGTATAGTAGGGATGGGACTAGCGGGGAATTACAATGAGCAGTTCTTC. It is translated as CASSIVGMGLAGNYNEQFF. The full variable domain, rest sourced from reference TRBV19 and TRBJ2-1, is DGGITQSPKYLFRKEGQNVTLSCEQNLNHDAMYWYRQDPGQGLRLIYYSQIVNDFQKGDIAEGYSVSREKKESFPLTVTSAQKNPTAFYLCASSIVGMGLAGNYNEQFFGPGTRLTVL.

This rearrangement joins TRBV11-2 to TRBJ2-7, with a weak D call TRBD1 (5 bases). V was pared by 5 bases and J by 5 bases, with 16 bases between. The CDR3 runs 14 residues. In germline, CDR1 is SGHAT, CDR2 FQNNGV. The CDR3 DNA sequence: TGTGCCAGCAGCCCTGGGGCAGGTTCCCACGAGCAGTACTTC. This encodes CASSPGAGSHEQYF.

The rearrangement links TRBV7-9 to TRBJ2-7; 11 nucleotides line up with TRBD2. The CDR3 is 15 amino acids. J lost 6 bases, V lost 4 bases, and 8 bases had no gene match. The germline V gene encodes CDR1 SEHNR and CDR2 FQNEAQ (reference sequence). CDR3 coding DNA: TGTGCCAGCAGCTATATAGCGGGAGGGCCTGGCGAGCAGTACTTC. Translation gives CASSYIAGGPGEQYF.

The rearrangement links TRBV6-4 to TRBJ1-2; TRBD1 agrees at 7 bases. This CDR3 is 13 amino acids long. With 2 bases clipped from V and 10 bases from J, the junction kept 7 bases outside the gene matches. The germline V gene has CDR1 MRHNA and CDR2 SNTAGT. The CDR3 here is CASSDQTGAPYTF. CDR3 nucleotide sequence: TGTGCCAGCAGTGACCAAACAGGGGCGCCCTACACCTTC.

This clone showed up just once. The CDR3 DNA is TGTGCCAGCAGCTTAGGGCAGGGCTACAATCAGCCCCAGCATTTT. Protein sequence: CASSLGQGYNQPQHF. J is TRBJ1-5 and V is TRBV7-9; D might be TRBD1 (5 bases). CDR3 length equals 15 residues. Trimming removed 1 base at V and 3 bases at J, with 10 bases between. Germline V gene sequence: CDR1 SEHNR, CDR2 FQNEAQ (reference sequence).

This clone has a handful of counts. This chain joins TRBV5-6 and TRBJ1-1; no reliable D call. Germline loops: CDR1 SGHDT, CDR2 YYEEEE. V dropped 1 base and J dropped 0 bases, with 7 bases sitting between them. The CDR3 contains 14 residues. CDR3 sequence (DNA): TGTGCCAGCAGCTTGAGCTTCTTGAACACTGAAGCTTTCTTT. The encoded protein is CASSLSFLNTEAFF.

J is TRBJ2-1 and V is TRBV7-9, with TRBD1 matching 9 bases. V shed 3 bases, J shed 8 bases, and the junction held 5 bases outside the gene matches. The germline gives CDR1 SEHNR, CDR2 FQNEAQ (reference sequence). The CDR3 is 14 residues long. CDR3: CASSFWDRDHEQFF. Written as DNA, the CDR3 is TGTGCCAGCAGCTTTTGGGACAGGGACCATGAGCAGTTCTTC.

The chain uses TRBV7-9 and TRBJ1-4; weak D call: TRBD1 (6 bases). CDR1 and CDR2 (germline): SEHNR, FQNEAQ (reference sequence). The CDR3 has 13 amino acids. V was trimmed by 5 bases and J by 3 bases, leaving 7 bases between them. The CDR3 coding sequence is TGTGCCAGCAGCCAGGGGCCTAATGAAAAACTGTTTTTT. It translates to CASSQGPNEKLFF.